These 4 T cell receptor beta chains share one sample of origin, sequenced in a study of blood T cell repertoires in COVID-19. TCRdb's copy holds only in-frame clones and misses some; the assay was immunoSEQ multiplex PCR. The sample holds 200,000 to 250,000 clones; about nine tenths are singletons and the top ten take more than 7%. The sequencing sample was made of PBMCs or T cells enriched from blood (not recorded which). The receptors originated from a man younger than 40 in a cohort exposed to, infected with or recovered from COVID-19 (not recorded which).

The rearrangement uses TRBV7-9 and TRBJ1-5, with D uncertain. Deletions cut 4 bases from V and 3 bases from J, with 4 bases between. Germline V gives CDR1 SEHNR, CDR2 FQNEAQ (reference sequence). The length of the CDR3 is 12 residues. CDR3 region: CASSSNNQPQHF. The CDR3 DNA follows: TGTGCCAGCAGCTCCAACAATCAGCCCCAGCATTTT.

A note on this clone: Other DNA variants within this sample encode the same CDR3. This chain connects TRBV18 to TRBJ1-4; possibly TRBD1 for D (5 bases). V was trimmed by 3 bases and J by 8 bases, leaving 13 bases between them. CDR1 is KGHSH, CDR2 LQKENI, per germline. The CDR3 contains 14 residues. The CDR3: CASSPGRGGEKLFF. The CDR3 bases are TGTGCCAGCTCACCCGGGAGGGGTGGCGAAAAACTGTTTTTT.

The V and J genes are TRBV5-1 and TRBJ2-3; 8 nucleotides line up with TRBD1. The trim removed 3 bases at V and 2 bases at J, leaving 8 bases unmatched. Germline CDR1 and CDR2: SGHRS and YFSETQ. The CDR3 runs to 16 residues. Here the CDR3 DNA reads TGCGCCAGCAGCTATCAGACAGGGGTCACCACAGATACGCAGTATTTT. This gives the protein CASSYQTGVTTDTQYF.

This chain uses TRBV9 with TRBJ2-1; D perhaps matches TRBD1 (6 bases). The CDR3 spans 15 residues. Germline V gene sequence: CDR1 SGDLS, CDR2 YYNGEE. Trimming cost V 3 bases and J 4 bases, with 14 bases left between them. This chain's CDR3 is CASSGGGQIYNEQFF. The CDR3 nucleotides are TGTGCCAGCAGCGGAGGAGGACAGATTTACAATGAGCAGTTCTTC.